Presented here are 3 T cell receptor beta chains from one specimen sequenced in a study of T cells after yellow fever vaccination. TCRdb reanalysed the 5' RACE reads using MiXCR and keeps one entry per CDR3 protein. The table records 130,000 or so distinct CDR3 sequences, approximately 14% of them present only once. The material was CD8+ T cells sorted from PBMCs, obtained 5 days after the yellow fever booster vaccination. These receptors came from a man in his late teens or twenties who received the YFV17D yellow fever vaccine.

This clonotype was recorded a few times. The rearrangement uses TRBV3-1 and TRBJ1-3; no reliable D call. Germline V CDR1 and CDR2: LGHDT, YNNKEL (reference sequence). Trimming stripped 1 base from V and 0 bases from J, with 7 bases between. The CDR3 is made up of 15 amino acids. The CDR3 region has the DNA TGTGCCAGCAGCCAAGGGACTTTCTCTGGAAACACCATATATTTT. This codes for CASSQGTFSGNTIYF. The variable domain in full, completed from reference TRBV3-1 and TRBJ1-3, reads DTAVSQTPKYLVTQMGNDKSIKCEQNLGHDTMYWYKQDSKKFLKIMFSYNNKELIINETVPNRFSPKSPDKAHLNLHINSLELGDSAVYFCASSQGTFSGNTIYFGEGSWLTVV.

The genes are TRBV6-1 and TRBJ2-4; D is possibly TRBD1 (6 bases). Trimming cost V 4 bases and J 0 bases, with 16 bases left between them. The CDR3 covers 17 residues. Germline V gives CDR1 MNHNS, CDR2 SASEGT. The CDR3 sequence is CASSGYRQELAKNIQYF. The CDR3 DNA reads as TGTGCCAGCAGTGGATATCGACAGGAGTTAGCCAAAAACATTCAGTACTTC.

J is TRBJ2-1 and V is TRBV6-2 or TRBV6-3; perhaps TRBD1 as D (6 bases). The CDR3 loop spans 13 amino acids. V was shortened by 10 bases and J by 8 bases, with 18 bases between the two germline ends. The germline gives CDR1 MNHEY, CDR2 SVGEGT. In DNA form, the CDR3 reads TGTGCCACAGAAACAGGGATCCCGGATGAGCAGTTCTTC. Translated, it gives CATETGIPDEQFF.